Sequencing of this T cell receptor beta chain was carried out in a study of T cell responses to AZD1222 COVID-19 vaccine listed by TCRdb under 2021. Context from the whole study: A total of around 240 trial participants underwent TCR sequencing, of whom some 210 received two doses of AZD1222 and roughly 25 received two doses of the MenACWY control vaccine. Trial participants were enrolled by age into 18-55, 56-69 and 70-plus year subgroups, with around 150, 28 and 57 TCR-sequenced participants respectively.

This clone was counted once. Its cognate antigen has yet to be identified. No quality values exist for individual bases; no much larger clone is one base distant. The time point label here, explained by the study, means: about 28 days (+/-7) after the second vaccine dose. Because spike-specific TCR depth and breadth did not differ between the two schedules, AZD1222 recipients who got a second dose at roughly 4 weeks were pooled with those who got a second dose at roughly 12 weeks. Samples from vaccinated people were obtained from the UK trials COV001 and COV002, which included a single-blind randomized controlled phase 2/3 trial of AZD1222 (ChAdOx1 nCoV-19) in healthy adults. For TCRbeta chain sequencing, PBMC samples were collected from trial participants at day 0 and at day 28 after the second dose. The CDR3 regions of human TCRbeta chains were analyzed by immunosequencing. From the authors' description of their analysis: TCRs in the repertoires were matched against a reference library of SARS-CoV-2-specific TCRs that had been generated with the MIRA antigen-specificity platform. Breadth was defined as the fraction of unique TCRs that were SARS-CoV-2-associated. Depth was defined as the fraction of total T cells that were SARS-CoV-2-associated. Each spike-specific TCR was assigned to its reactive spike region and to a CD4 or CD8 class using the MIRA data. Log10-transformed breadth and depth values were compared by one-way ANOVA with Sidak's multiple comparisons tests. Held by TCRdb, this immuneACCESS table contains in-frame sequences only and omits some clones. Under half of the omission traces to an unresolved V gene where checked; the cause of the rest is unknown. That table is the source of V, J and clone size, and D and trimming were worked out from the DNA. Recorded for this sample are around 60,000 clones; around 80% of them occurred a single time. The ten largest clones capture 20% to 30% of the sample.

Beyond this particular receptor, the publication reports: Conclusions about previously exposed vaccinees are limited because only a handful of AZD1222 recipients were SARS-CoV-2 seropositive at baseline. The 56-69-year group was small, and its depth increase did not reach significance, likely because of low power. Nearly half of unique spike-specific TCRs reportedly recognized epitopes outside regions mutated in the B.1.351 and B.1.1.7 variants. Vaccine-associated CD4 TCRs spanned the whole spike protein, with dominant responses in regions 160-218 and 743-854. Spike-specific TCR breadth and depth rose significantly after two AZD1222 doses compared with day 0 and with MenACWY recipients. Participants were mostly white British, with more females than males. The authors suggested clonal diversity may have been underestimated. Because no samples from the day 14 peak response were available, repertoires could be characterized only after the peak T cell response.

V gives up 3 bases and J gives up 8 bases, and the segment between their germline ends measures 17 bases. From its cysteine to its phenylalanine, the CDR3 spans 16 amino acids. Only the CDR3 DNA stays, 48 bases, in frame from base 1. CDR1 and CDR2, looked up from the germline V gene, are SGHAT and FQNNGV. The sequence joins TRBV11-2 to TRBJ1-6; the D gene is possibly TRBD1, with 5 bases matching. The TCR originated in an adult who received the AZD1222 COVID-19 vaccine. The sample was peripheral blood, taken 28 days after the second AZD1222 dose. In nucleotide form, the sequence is TGTGCCAGCAGCTTGGGGGACCCGCCGGGAGATTCACCCCTCCACTTT. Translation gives CASSLGDPPGDSPLHF.